The next 5 T cell receptor beta chains were all read from a single sample in a study of shared clonotypes between healthy human individuals. Repertoires were generated with immunoSEQ multiplex PCR, while TCRdb's copy carries only in-frame clones and drops some. Among 2 million to 3 million clones, 85% to 95% were seen once, and the ten largest hold roughly 0.13%. Sequenced: naive CD4+ T cells sorted from blood. Subset here: CD45RA+ positively selected. The receptors originated from a man aged 18-30 years in good health.

This chain uses TRBV6-1 with TRBJ1-1; D possibly corresponds to TRBD1 (6 bases). The CDR3 loop spans 14 amino acids. Germline assignment: CDR1 MNHNS and CDR2 SASEGT. Trimming took off 2 bases at V and 4 bases at J, with 11 bases between the two ends. The CDR3 DNA reads TGTGCCAGCAGTGAACAGGGGTACGCCACTGAAGCTTTCTTT. It encodes CASSEQGYATEAFF.

The J gene is TRBJ2-7, the V gene TRBV30, with TRBD2 identical over 10 bases. Germline CDR1 and CDR2: GTSNPN and SVGIG (reference sequence). The CDR3 sequence is 14 residues long. The trim removed 4 bases at V and 5 bases at J, leaving 8 bases unmatched. DNA for the CDR3: TGTGCCTGGACTCTCGGGACTAGCGTCCACGAGCAGTACTTC. It yields the protein CAWTLGTSVHEQYF. The full variable domain, in which reference TRBV30 and TRBJ2-7 provide the parts outside the CDR3, is SQTIHQWPATLVQPVGSPLSLECTVEGTSNPNLYWYRQAAGRGLQLLFYSVGIGQISSEVPQNLSASRPQDRQFILSSKKLLLSDSGFYLCAWTLGTSVHEQYFGPGTRLTVT.

This clone has more than one count but fewer than ten. The chain has TRBV5-5 and TRBJ1-4; 7 bases agree with TRBD1. Germline V CDR1 and CDR2: SGHKS, YYEKEE (reference sequence). The CDR3 extends over 16 amino acids. The V gene end was trimmed by 5 bases and the J gene end by 4 bases; junction bases not matched to a gene: 11. The DNA of the CDR3 is TGTGCCAGCAGTTACACAGGGGCTACCTTTAATGAAAAACTGTTTTTT. Translated: CASSYTGATFNEKLFF.

The chain carries TRBV30 and TRBJ1-5, with 9 nucleotides matching TRBD1. Germline trimming cut 2 bases from V and 7 bases from J; bases unmatched to any gene: 6. Germline loops: CDR1 GTSNPN, CDR2 SVGIG (reference sequence). The length of the CDR3 is 14 residues. Here the CDR3 reads CAWSKDRGGQPQHF. The CDR3 DNA reads TGTGCCTGGAGTAAGGACAGGGGTGGACAGCCCCAGCATTTT.

The rearrangement uses TRBV5-1 and TRBJ2-7; D is possibly TRBD2 (6 bases). The CDR3 extends over 14 amino acids. Germline lookup yields CDR1 SGHRS and CDR2 YFSETQ. The V end lost 4 bases, the J end lost 3 bases, and 14 bases lay between the germline ends. As DNA, the CDR3 is TGCGCCAGCAGCCCGGGGGACGGAGTCTACGAGCAGTACTTC. Translating gives CASSPGDGVYEQYF.